Below are 22 T cell receptor beta chains sequenced from a single sample in a study of blood T cells in healthy people across ages. It was with a sample-barcoded 5' primer and a J-beta primer mix that a second PCR of roughly 7 to 12 cycles was run. TCRdb independently ran MiXCR on the 5' RACE reads; one entry per CDR3 protein. The data contain 580,000 or so distinct CDR3 sequences, under 55% of them singletons. The sequenced sample consisted of blood. Receptors were obtained from a man older than 75 in good health.

V and J are TRBV3-1 and TRBJ2-7; D tentatively fits TRBD1 or TRBD2 (5 bases each). Trimming cost V 4 bases and J 0 bases, with 13 bases left between them. Per the germline V gene, CDR1 is LGHDT and CDR2 is YNNKEL (reference sequence). This CDR3 is built from 15 residues. Here the CDR3 reads CASSPSAGSSYEQYF. CDR3 coding DNA: TGTGCCAGCAGCCCCAGTGCAGGGAGCTCCTACGAGCAGTACTTC.

The CDR3 loop reads CASTPGFFGGYTF. The CDR3, as DNA: TGTGCCAGCACCCCGGGTTTTTTTGGTGGCTACACCTTC. The chain carries TRBV2 and TRBJ1-2; D is unclear. Germline-derived CDR1 and CDR2 are SNHLY and FYNNEI. Trimming left V 7 bases short and J 7 bases short, with 16 bases between. CDR3 length: 13 amino acids.

The genes are TRBV7-9 and TRBJ2-3; 7 nucleotides match TRBD1. The CDR3 covers 11 residues. Germline CDR1 is SEHNR and CDR2 is FQNEAQ (reference sequence). Unmatched junction bases numbered 4, after V lost 10 bases and J lost 6 bases. The CDR3: CAIEGADTQYF. For the CDR3, the DNA is TGTGCCATCGAGGGGGCGGATACGCAGTATTTT.

The chain joins TRBV20-1 to TRBJ2-4; 11 bases are shared with TRBD2. V was clipped by 3 bases and J by 1 base; unmatched bases: 2. In germline, CDR1 is DFQATT, CDR2 SNEGSKA (reference sequence). This CDR3 has 15 amino acids. In DNA, the CDR3 is TGCAGTGCTAGTTCTAGCGGGGGGGCCAAAAACATTCAGTACTTC. Amino acids: CSASSSGGAKNIQYF.

V gene TRBV5-3 combines with J gene TRBJ2-1; 7 bases align to TRBD2. TRBV5-3 is noted as an ORF with a role that remains uncertain. The CDR3 runs to 11 residues. With 4 bases clipped from V and 15 bases from J, the junction kept 7 bases outside the gene matches. CDR3 sequence: CARSLGRDGFF. DNA of the CDR3: TGTGCCAGAAGCCTGGGGAGGGACGGGTTCTTC.

There are a few counts of this clonotype. This CDR3 is CASSSGRTDTQYF. The DNA for the CDR3 is TGTGCCAGCAGCTCCGGGCGCACAGATACGCAGTATTTT. The chain employs TRBV27 and TRBJ2-3; D not certain. The CDR3 length is 13 residues. In germline, CDR1 is MNHEY, CDR2 SMNVEV (reference sequence). V was pared by 6 bases and J by 1 base, with 8 bases between.

The chain combines TRBV9 with TRBJ1-2, with TRBD1 matching 7 bases. This CDR3 contains 16 residues. V trimming: 6 bases; J trimming: 3 bases; junction bases outside the gene matches: 14. Germline assignment: CDR1 SGDLS and CDR2 YYNGEE. CDR3: CASTRDGTAQYYGYTF. CDR3 bases: TGTGCCAGCACCCGAGACGGGACAGCTCAATACTATGGCTACACCTTC. The whole variable domain, remainder taken from reference TRBV9 and TRBJ1-2, is DSGVTQTPKHLITATGQRVTLRCSPRSGDLSVYWYQQSLDQGLQFLIQYYNGEERAKGNILERFSAQQFPDLHSELNLSSLELGDSALYFCASTRDGTAQYYGYTFGSGTRLTVV.

This clonotype was detected a few times. This sequence joins TRBV7-2 and TRBJ2-1; tentative D call: TRBD2 (6 bases). Trimming removed 3 bases from V and 3 bases from J, with 12 bases in between. The CDR3 contains 15 residues. Germline V gene sequence: CDR1 SGHTA, CDR2 FQGNSA. Here the CDR3 reads CASSFRSSGYNEQFF. The CDR3 DNA follows: TGTGCCAGCAGCTTCCGGAGTAGCGGCTACAATGAGCAGTTCTTC.

The V gene is TRBV6-2 or TRBV6-3, the J gene TRBJ2-5, with 7 positions matching TRBD2. The junction had 6 bases not matched to a gene; V was cut back by 4 bases and J by 1 base. The CDR3 has 15 amino acids. CDR1 is MNHEY and CDR2 is SVGEGT in the germline V gene. The CDR3, as DNA: TGTGCCAGCAGTTGGGGTAGCGGGTTCCAAGAGACCCAGTACTTC. Encoded protein: CASSWGSGFQETQYF.

The chain carries TRBV12-3 or TRBV12-4 and TRBJ2-5, with 13 bases aligning to TRBD2. J was trimmed by 7 bases and V by 1 base; bases with no gene match: 6. The CDR3 consists of 16 residues. This CDR3 reads CASSLELAGGLATQYF. CDR3 nucleotide sequence: TGTGCCAGCAGTTTAGAACTAGCGGGGGGGCTTGCGACCCAGTACTTC.

This rearrangement joins TRBV11-1 to TRBJ1-2, with D possibly being TRBD1 (5 bases). V lost 1 base and J 4 bases, leaving 10 bases between the germline ends. Germline CDR1 reads SGHAT; CDR2 reads FQDESV (reference sequence). The CDR3 runs 14 residues. The CDR3 loop is CASSLEGTGYGYTF. CDR3 bases: TGTGCCAGCAGCTTAGAAGGGACGGGCTATGGCTACACCTTC. Full variable domain (rest looked up from reference TRBV11-1 and TRBJ1-2): EAEVAQSPRYKITEKSQAVAFWCDPISGHATLYWYRQILGQGPELLVQFQDESVVDDSQLPKDRFSAERLKGVDSTLKIQPAELGDSAMYLCASSLEGTGYGYTFGSGTRLTVV.

The chain links TRBV7-9 to TRBJ2-5, with no clear D. The V end lost 7 bases, the J end lost 1 base, and 10 bases lay between the germline ends. This CDR3 has 13 residues. Germline V gene data show CDR1 as SEHNR and CDR2 as FQNEAQ (reference sequence). CDR3 loop: CASTLVSQETQYF. The CDR3 DNA reads as TGTGCCAGCACCCTCGTTAGCCAAGAGACCCAGTACTTC.

This clonotype was detected a few times. The chain employs TRBV2 and TRBJ2-7, with D possibly TRBD1 on 6 matching bases. The germline V gene encodes CDR1 SNHLY and CDR2 FYNNEI. The CDR3 sequence is 15 residues long. With 6 bases removed from V and 0 bases from J, the gap between germline ends came to 15 bases. CDR3 DNA: TGTGCCAGCAGCAAACAGGGAATTCTCTCCTACGAGCAGTACTTC. It encodes CASSKQGILSYEQYF. Together with reference TRBV2 and TRBJ2-7, the CDR3 gives the full variable domain: EPEVTQTPSHQVTQMGQEVILRCVPISNHLYFYWYRQILGQKVEFLVSFYNNEISEKSEIFDDQFSVERPDGSNFTLKIRSTKLEDSAMYFCASSKQGILSYEQYFGPGTRLTVT.

This clonotype appeared a few times. The chain joins TRBV28 to TRBJ2-7, with 12 bases identical to TRBD2. Losses at the gene ends were 5 bases for V and 1 base for J; bases not matched to a gene: 9. Per germline, CDR1 MDHEN and CDR2 SYDVKM. The CDR3 extends over 17 amino acids. The CDR3 DNA follows: TGTGCCAGCAGTGACGCCTCTAGCGGGAGGGCGTCCTACGAGCAGTACTTC. Translation: CASSDASSGRASYEQYF.

The V call is TRBV9, the J call TRBJ2-5; 12 bases align to TRBD1. There are 16 residues in the CDR3. Losses at the gene ends were 1 base for V and 5 bases for J; bases not matched to a gene: 6. CDR1 and CDR2 (germline): SGDLS, YYNGEE. The CDR3 region is CASSVSGTGGRETQYF. In DNA form, the CDR3 reads TGTGCCAGCAGCGTAAGCGGGACAGGGGGCAGGGAGACCCAGTACTTC. The variable domain in full, with the rest retrieved from reference TRBV9 and TRBJ2-5, is DSGVTQTPKHLITATGQRVTLRCSPRSGDLSVYWYQQSLDQGLQFLIQYYNGEERAKGNILERFSAQQFPDLHSELNLSSLELGDSALYFCASSVSGTGGRETQYFGPGTRLLVL.

This clonotype was counted between two and nine times. This chain links TRBV3-1 with TRBJ2-7; D unresolved. In germline, CDR1 is LGHDT, CDR2 YNNKEL (reference sequence). The CDR3 is 13 residues long. V was shortened by 2 bases and J by 3 bases, with 8 bases between the two germline ends. CDR3 residues: CASSQNPGYEQYF. CDR3 bases: TGTGCCAGCAGCCAAAATCCGGGCTACGAGCAGTACTTC.

This clonotype was picked up a small number of times. The chain recombines TRBV28 with TRBJ2-7; tentatively, D is TRBD1 or TRBD2 (5 bases each). Germline values: CDR1 MDHEN, CDR2 SYDVKM. V was pared by 0 bases and J by 3 bases, with 15 bases between. This CDR3 contains 16 residues. The CDR3 spells CASSLWSADGGYEQYF. The DNA for the CDR3 is TGTGCCAGCAGTTTATGGTCAGCGGATGGGGGCTACGAGCAGTACTTC.

The V call is TRBV20-1, the J call TRBJ1-1; D is undetermined. The CDR3 is made up of 12 amino acids. The germline V and J ends were trimmed by 1 base and 4 bases, with 7 bases remaining between them. CDR1 is DFQATT, CDR2 SNEGSKA, per germline (reference sequence). CDR3 coding DNA: TGCAGTGCTAGAGGGTCTGGCACTGAAGCTTTCTTT. It yields the protein CSARGSGTEAFF.

This clonotype was detected a few times. In DNA, the CDR3 is TGTGCCAGCAGTTTAGCGGGACTCTCGAACACTGAAGCTTTCTTT. It specifies CASSLAGLSNTEAFF. The rearrangement uses TRBV12-3 or TRBV12-4 and TRBJ1-1; TRBD1 is a possible D gene (5 bases). This CDR3 contains 15 residues. The V end lost 0 bases, the J end lost 1 base, and 9 bases lay between the germline ends.

In its sample, this clonotype was seen many times. This chain uses TRBV6-5 with TRBJ1-1; tentatively, D is TRBD1 (6 bases). V lost 4 bases and J 0 bases, leaving 12 bases between the germline ends. Germline V gene data show CDR1 as MNHEY and CDR2 as SVGAGI. The CDR3 length is 15 residues. For the CDR3, the DNA is TGTGCCAGCAGTTGGGACAACGCAATGAACACTGAAGCTTTCTTT. Its translation is CASSWDNAMNTEAFF.

The table lists this clonotype with a few counts. A clone one base away is much larger, so this may be a read error. The rearrangement uses TRBV6-5 and TRBJ2-5, with 12 bases lining up with TRBD2. V lost 6 bases, J lost 11 bases, and 10 bases stayed unmatched. This CDR3 is 14 amino acids long. CDR1 is MNHEY and CDR2 is SVGAGI in the germline V gene. Here the CDR3 reads CASRRLAGAAEQYF. The CDR3 region has the DNA TGTGCCAGCAGAAGACTAGCGGGAGCGGCTGAGCAGTACTTC.

This clonotype was counted only a few times. V and J are TRBV7-9 and TRBJ1-2; the D gene is possibly TRBD1 (5 bases). Germline V lookup: CDR1 SEHNR, CDR2 FQNEAQ (reference sequence). The CDR3 consists of 15 residues. V shed 1 base and J shed 1 base, with 10 bases lying between them. The CDR3 region has the DNA TGTGCCAGCAGCTTAGTTACAGGCAGTAACTATGGCTACACCTTC. Translation: CASSLVTGSNYGYTF.